These 30 T cell receptor beta chains share one sample of origin, sequenced in a study of T cells in narcolepsy. Data came from immunoSEQ multiplex PCR; TCRdb stores just in-frame clones and leaves some out. The table records 25,000 to 35,000 clones, around 90% of them present only once. Sequences were obtained from CD45RA- memory CD4+ T cells from PBMCs. The receptors stem from a human donor with narcolepsy.

The V gene is TRBV6-5, the J gene TRBJ1-2, with 7 nucleotides matching TRBD1. V gave up 6 bases and J gave up 7 bases; unmatched junction bases: 5. The CDR3 spans 12 residues. Germline V gives CDR1 MNHEY, CDR2 SVGAGI. Here the CDR3 DNA reads TGTGCCAGCAGAGAGGGGGCCAGTGGCTACACCTTC. Encoded protein: CASREGASGYTF.

The gene calls are TRBV6-1 and TRBJ1-3, with 7 bases that match TRBD1. CDR1 is MNHNS, CDR2 SASEGT, per germline. The CDR3 has 14 amino acids. Trimming removed 6 bases from V and 3 bases from J; junction bases left unmatched: 5. CDR3 bases: TGTGCCAGCAGCGGGACAGTAGGTGGAAACACCATATATTTT. The encoded protein is CASSGTVGGNTIYF.

This rearrangement joins TRBV9 to TRBJ2-3; D gene ambiguous. Deletions cut 4 bases from V and 2 bases from J, with 8 bases between. CDR1 SGDLS and CDR2 YYNGEE come from the germline V gene. The CDR3 consists of 13 residues. CDR3 DNA: TGTGCCAGCAGCTTTTCGGACACAGATACGCAGTATTTT. It yields the protein CASSFSDTDTQYF. Using reference TRBV9 and TRBJ2-3 for the parts outside the CDR3, the full variable domain is DSGVTQTPKHLITATGQRVTLRCSPRSGDLSVYWYQQSLDQGLQFLIQYYNGEERAKGNILERFSAQQFPDLHSELNLSSLELGDSALYFCASSFSDTDTQYFGPGTRLTVL.

The chain employs TRBV10-2 and TRBJ2-2, with 9 nucleotides matching TRBD2. The CDR3 sequence is 15 residues long. CDR1 and CDR2 from the germline V gene are WSHSY and SAAADI. With 8 bases clipped from V and 7 bases from J, the junction kept 11 bases outside the gene matches. CDR3 bases: TGCGCCAGCTCGGCGAGACTAGCGGCTGGCGGGGAGCTGTTTTTT. Its protein product is CASSARLAAGGELFF.

This clone was seen only once. The chain uses TRBV30 and TRBJ1-2; D is ambiguous. V gave up 4 bases and J gave up 6 bases, with 15 bases separating them. Germline V CDR1 and CDR2: GTSNPN, SVGIG (reference sequence). The CDR3 runs 13 residues. In DNA, the CDR3 is TGTGCCTGGACGAACCGGGCACCCCATGGCTACACCTTC. Amino acids: CAWTNRAPHGYTF.

The genes are TRBV5-8 and TRBJ1-2, with D possibly matching TRBD1 (5 bases). Trimming pared 5 bases from V and 0 bases from J, leaving 8 bases between. The CDR3 consists of 13 residues. Germline loops: CDR1 SGHTS, CDR2 YDEGEE. The CDR3 reads CASSSRANYGYTF. CDR3 coding DNA: TGTGCCAGCAGTTCCAGGGCTAACTATGGCTACACCTTC.

V usage is TRBV5-1 and J usage is TRBJ2-3; TRBD1 matches 7 bases. V lost 4 bases and J lost 4; bases outside the gene matches: 6. The CDR3 consists of 14 residues. Germline CDR1 and CDR2: SGHRS and YFSETQ. The CDR3 reads CASSVRQGSDTQYF. The DNA for the CDR3 is TGCGCCAGCAGCGTGAGACAGGGATCAGATACGCAGTATTTT.

The V gene is TRBV7-6, the J gene TRBJ2-3; D might be TRBD1 (6 bases). Germline V gene lookup returns CDR1 SGHVS and CDR2 FNYEAQ. The CDR3 is 15 residues long. The V end was cut by 5 bases, the J end by 5 bases, with 17 bases between. The CDR3, as DNA: TGTGCCAGCAGCGCCAGACAGGTTTTGGGAGATACGCAGTATTTT. Translated: CASSARQVLGDTQYF.

The chain is built from TRBV5-4 and TRBJ2-7; the D call may be TRBD1 or TRBD2 (5 bases each). Germline values: CDR1 SGHNT, CDR2 YYREEE (reference sequence). V was clipped by 0 bases and J by 6 bases, with 7 bases between them. The CDR3 has 12 residues. The CDR3 reads CASSLERGEQYF. The CDR3 DNA reads as TGTGCCAGCAGCTTGGAGAGGGGCGAGCAGTACTTC.

The chain links TRBV30 to TRBJ2-6; 7 bases agree with TRBD1. The V gene end was trimmed by 2 bases and the J gene end by 2 bases; junction bases not matched to a gene: 3. This CDR3 has 15 residues. Germline CDR1 reads GTSNPN; CDR2 reads SVGIG (reference sequence). CDR3 in DNA: TGTGCCTGGAGTCCTACAGGGGCTGGGGCCAACGTCCTGACTTTC. It codes for CAWSPTGAGANVLTF.

The chain links TRBV5-1 to TRBJ1-2; 7 bases agree with TRBD1. Trimming removed 0 bases from V and 5 bases from J; junction bases left unmatched: 4. This CDR3 has 14 amino acids. Germline V gene sequence: CDR1 SGHRS, CDR2 YFSETQ. The CDR3 coding sequence is TGCGCCAGCAGCTTGGAGGGACAGAGTTATGGCTACACCTTC. Protein: CASSLEGQSYGYTF.

The chain links TRBV5-1 to TRBJ1-4; 7 nucleotides line up with TRBD1. This CDR3 region has 14 residues. With 2 bases clipped from V and 8 bases from J, the junction kept 6 bases outside the gene matches. Germline V lookup: CDR1 SGHRS, CDR2 YFSETQ. CDR3 protein: CASSLQGKVEKLFF. The CDR3 coding sequence is TGCGCCAGCAGCTTACAGGGGAAAGTCGAAAAACTGTTTTTT.

The gene calls are TRBV19 and TRBJ2-3; no clear D. Germline CDR1 is LNHDA and CDR2 is SQIVND (reference sequence). The V end was cut by 5 bases, the J end by 4 bases, with 7 bases between. CDR3 length equals 12 residues. The CDR3 protein is CASSDTSDTQYF. CDR3 coding DNA: TGTGCCAGTAGTGACACTTCAGATACGCAGTATTTT. Together with reference TRBV19 and TRBJ2-3, the CDR3 gives the full variable domain: DGGITQSPKYLFRKEGQNVTLSCEQNLNHDAMYWYRQDPGQGLRLIYYSQIVNDFQKGDIAEGYSVSREKKESFPLTVTSAQKNPTAFYLCASSDTSDTQYFGPGTRLTVL.

The chain uses TRBV6-9 and TRBJ1-5, with D unresolved. The germline gives CDR1 MNHGY, CDR2 SVAAGI. Trimming pared 3 bases from V and 3 bases from J, leaving 15 bases between. The CDR3 contains 16 residues. CDR3 sequence (DNA): TGTGCCAGCAGTTACCGAGAAACAGCAACCAATCAGCCCCAGCATTTT. The encoded protein is CASSYRETATNQPQHF.

The chain is built from TRBV7-9 and TRBJ1-1, with D tentatively TRBD1 (6 bases). Per germline, CDR1 SEHNR and CDR2 FQNEAQ (reference sequence). The CDR3 sequence is 13 residues long. Trimming removed 5 bases at V and 8 bases at J, with 15 bases between. The CDR3 DNA reads TGTGCCAGCAGCCTGACAGGCGATGGCGAAGCTTTCTTT. Translated: CASSLTGDGEAFF.

V usage is TRBV5-6 and J usage is TRBJ2-5; TRBD2 aligns across 10 bases. The V gene end was trimmed by 0 bases and the J gene end by 4 bases; junction bases not matched to a gene: 9. The CDR3 consists of 17 residues. Germline CDR1 is SGHDT and CDR2 is YYEEEE. CDR3: CASSLVLAGDMGETQYF. The CDR3 nucleotides are TGTGCCAGCAGCTTGGTCCTAGCGGGAGATATGGGAGAGACCCAGTACTTC.

This clone showed up just a few times. The chain uses TRBV2 and TRBJ2-7; TRBD2 matches 8 bases. CDR1 is SNHLY and CDR2 is FYNNEI in the germline V gene. The CDR3 is 14 amino acids. The J segment lost 3 bases and the V segment lost 2 bases, leaving 3 bases of the junction unmatched. This chain's CDR3 is CASSESLAGYEQYF. The DNA for the CDR3 is TGTGCCAGCAGTGAATCCCTAGCGGGCTACGAGCAGTACTTC.

This chain connects TRBV5-5 to TRBJ1-4, with a weak D call TRBD1 (5 bases). Trimming stripped 7 bases from V and 6 bases from J, with 16 bases between. Germline V gene data show CDR1 as SGHKS and CDR2 as YYEKEE (reference sequence). This CDR3 comprises 14 residues. CDR3 sequence: CASGGGQGYEKLFF. The CDR3 coding sequence is TGTGCCAGCGGCGGAGGGCAGGGCTATGAAAAACTGTTTTTT.

The genes are TRBV6-1 and TRBJ1-3; D might be TRBD1 (5 bases). CDR3 size: 13 residues. CDR1 MNHNS and CDR2 SASEGT come from the germline V gene. The ends were cut back, 8 bases at V and 6 bases at J, with 14 bases in the middle. CDR3 nucleotide sequence: TGTGCCAGCGGGGCAGGGACGACAAACACCATATATTTT. It codes for CASGAGTTNTIYF.

J is TRBJ2-1 and V is TRBV9, with a weak D call TRBD1 (6 bases). CDR1 is SGDLS and CDR2 is YYNGEE in the germline V gene. The CDR3 is made up of 16 amino acids. V lost 0 bases to trimming and J lost 6 bases, with 16 bases between them. The CDR3 bases are TGTGCCAGCAGCGTAGCTGGGACACCGACGAGCAATGAGCAGTTCTTC. Protein product: CASSVAGTPTSNEQFF.

The rearrangement uses TRBV7-8 and TRBJ2-7; 9 nucleotides agree with TRBD2. The trim removed 5 bases at V and 5 bases at J, leaving 7 bases unmatched. Germline V gene sequence: CDR1 SGHVS, CDR2 FQNEAQ. The CDR3 runs 14 residues. This CDR3 reads CASSRTGTSNEQYF. CDR3 coding DNA: TGTGCCAGCAGCCGGACCGGGACTAGCAACGAGCAGTACTTC.

The CDR3 is CATSSPPSRPNNNEQFF. CDR3 nucleotide sequence: TGTGCCACCAGCTCCCCCCCATCCAGGCCCAATAATAATGAGCAGTTCTTC. The rearrangement links TRBV15 to TRBJ2-1; D is undetermined. Germline loops: CDR1 LNHNV, CDR2 YYDKDF (reference sequence). Deletions cut 5 bases from V and 7 bases from J, with 24 bases between. This CDR3 comprises 17 residues. The variable domain in full, with the rest retrieved from reference TRBV15 and TRBJ2-1, is DAMVIQNPRYQVTQFGKPVTLSCSQTLNHNVMYWYQQKSSQAPKLLFHYYDKDFNNEADTPDNFQSRRPNTSFCFLDIRSPGLGDTAMYLCATSSPPSRPNNNEQFFGPGTRLTVL.

The rearrangement uses TRBV5-8 and TRBJ2-5, with D perhaps being TRBD1 or TRBD2 (6 bases each). The germline gives CDR1 SGHTS, CDR2 YDEGEE. The CDR3 loop spans 15 amino acids. The V end was cut by 3 bases, the J end by 5 bases, with 17 bases between. The CDR3 region has the DNA TGTGCCAGCAGCTGGGGGGCTTCGGGCTCGGAGACCCAGTACTTC. Translated, it gives CASSWGASGSETQYF. Full variable domain (missing parts from reference TRBV5-8 and TRBJ2-5): EAGVTQSPTHLIKTRGQQATLRCSPISGHTSVYWYQQALGLGLQFLLWYDEGEERNRGNFPPRFSGRQFPNYSSELNVNALELEDSALYLCASSWGASGSETQYFGPGTRLLVL.

The chain employs TRBV7-7 and TRBJ2-3; D possibly matches TRBD1 or TRBD2 (5 bases each). V lost 1 base and J lost 2, with 7 bases in between. From germline, CDR1 is SSHAT and CDR2 FNYEAQ (reference sequence). The CDR3 extends over 14 amino acids. The CDR3 DNA sequence: TGTGCCAGCAGCTTAGGGGGGAACACAGATACGCAGTATTTT. Its protein product is CASSLGGNTDTQYF.

In nucleotides, the CDR3 is TGTGCCAGCAGCGGGGGACAGAATCAGCCCCAGCATTTT. Translating gives CASSGGQNQPQHF. The chain has TRBV5-8 and TRBJ1-5, with TRBD1 matching over 7 bases. This CDR3 has 13 amino acids. The germline V gene encodes CDR1 SGHTS and CDR2 YDEGEE. V lost 4 bases, J lost 4 bases, and 2 bases stayed unmatched.

The rearrangement joins TRBV4-1 to TRBJ1-5; D is ambiguous. Germline lookup yields CDR1 MGHRA and CDR2 YSYEKL. V dropped 0 bases and J dropped 2 bases, with 14 bases sitting between them. The CDR3 contains 17 residues. This CDR3 is CASSQEGAAIRNQPQHF. CDR3 nucleotides: TGCGCCAGCAGCCAAGAGGGTGCGGCTATCCGCAATCAGCCCCAGCATTTT.

The V call is TRBV6-1, the J call TRBJ1-1; D perhaps matches TRBD1 (5 bases). Germline CDR1 and CDR2: MNHNS and SASEGT. There are 14 residues in the CDR3. V was clipped by 8 bases and J by 4 bases, with 17 bases between them. CDR3 sequence reads: CASLQRGTGTEAFF. The CDR3 coding sequence is TGTGCCAGCCTCCAGCGCGGGACTGGCACTGAAGCTTTCTTT.

The chain couples TRBV2 to TRBJ1-5, with D unresolved. Per the germline V gene, CDR1 is SNHLY and CDR2 is FYNNEI. Trimming stripped 2 bases from V and 6 bases from J, with 11 bases between. The CDR3 has 14 amino acids. CDR3 protein: CASSELSYLQPQHF. The CDR3 bases are TGTGCCAGCAGTGAACTATCGTACCTTCAGCCCCAGCATTTT.

The chain links TRBV5-1 to TRBJ2-5, with TRBD2 matching over 9 bases. V trimming: 5 bases; J trimming: 3 bases; junction bases outside the gene matches: 5. The CDR3 is 14 residues long. Looked up from germline, CDR1 is SGHRS and CDR2 is YFSETQ. CDR3 coding DNA: TGCGCCAGCAGGGCGACTAGCGGTGAAGAGACCCAGTACTTC. Translated: CASRATSGEETQYF.

CDR3 coding DNA: TGTGCTAGTGGTTCGGGGGGTGGTGAGACCCAGTACTTC. It yields the protein CASGSGGGETQYF. This chain uses TRBV12-5 with TRBJ2-5; 7 nucleotides match TRBD2. CDR1 is LGHNT, CDR2 FRNRAP, per germline. V dropped 4 bases and J dropped 5; count of bases not matched to a gene: 4. The CDR3 has 13 amino acids.